The present T cell receptor beta chain was sequenced within a study of CD4 and CD8 cells across lung adenocarcinoma regions. TCRdb fed the PCR reads into MiXCR, producing one record per CDR3 protein. The sample includes around 12,000 distinct CDR3 sequences, under 75% seen only once; the top ten take 30% to 45%. Samples came from patients with localized non-small cell lung adenocarcinoma. This clonotype was observed at least ten times. Germline CDR1 and CDR2: MNHNS and SASEGT. The V segment lost 5 bases and the J segment 0 bases; nucleotides outside the gene matches: 9. CDR3 length: 17 residues. The material sequenced was CD8+ T cells from the margin of a lung tumor. The chain joins TRBV6-1 to TRBJ1-5; 8 bases fit TRBD1. This TCR derives from a female donor with lung adenocarcinoma. The CD4 and CD8 labels of this study may be unreliable. CDR3 residues: CASSKTGTGVSNQPQHF. The DNA of the CDR3 is TGTGCCAGCAGTAAAACAGGGACAGGCGTTAGCAATCAGCCCCAGCATTTT.